The following is a TCR beta chain sequence with its context. Its antigen is still unknown. Focal radiation and CTLA-4 blockade (ipilimumab) were tested in chemo-refractory metastatic non-small-cell lung cancer patients. This record belongs to a study of radiotherapy plus CTLA-4 blockade in lung cancer. For the study at large: An objective response was seen in 15% to 20% of patients, and disease control in less than 35%. Whole-study results and caveats: Radiotherapy was combined with ipilimumab, and tumor-derived TCR clones then expanded in blood.

CDR3 length: 15 amino acids. The germline CDR1 and CDR2 sequences are SQVTM and ANQGSEA. The trim removed 4 bases at V and 1 base at J, leaving 7 bases unmatched. Produced via immunoSEQ multiplex PCR; TCRdb's table is partial and in-frame only. Among approximately 52,000 clones listed, around 79% were seen once. The TCR sequence derives from a human donor with non-small cell lung cancer who had a complete response to radiotherapy plus ipilimumab. This sample comprised peripheral blood, obtained from a patient treated with radiotherapy plus ipilimumab. The chain joins TRBV29-1 to TRBJ2-5, with 9 bases that match TRBD2. For the CDR3, the DNA is TGCAGCGTTGGTCGCGGGAGGGCCTCCCAAGAGACCCAGTACTTC. Residues: CSVGRGRASQETQYF. Using reference TRBV29-1 and TRBJ2-5 for the parts outside the CDR3, the full variable domain is SAVISQKPSRDICQRGTSLTIQCQVDSQVTMMFWYRQQPGQSLTLIATANQGSEATYESGFVIDKFPISRPNLTFSTLTVSNMSPEDSSIYLCSVGRGRASQETQYFGPGTRLLVL.